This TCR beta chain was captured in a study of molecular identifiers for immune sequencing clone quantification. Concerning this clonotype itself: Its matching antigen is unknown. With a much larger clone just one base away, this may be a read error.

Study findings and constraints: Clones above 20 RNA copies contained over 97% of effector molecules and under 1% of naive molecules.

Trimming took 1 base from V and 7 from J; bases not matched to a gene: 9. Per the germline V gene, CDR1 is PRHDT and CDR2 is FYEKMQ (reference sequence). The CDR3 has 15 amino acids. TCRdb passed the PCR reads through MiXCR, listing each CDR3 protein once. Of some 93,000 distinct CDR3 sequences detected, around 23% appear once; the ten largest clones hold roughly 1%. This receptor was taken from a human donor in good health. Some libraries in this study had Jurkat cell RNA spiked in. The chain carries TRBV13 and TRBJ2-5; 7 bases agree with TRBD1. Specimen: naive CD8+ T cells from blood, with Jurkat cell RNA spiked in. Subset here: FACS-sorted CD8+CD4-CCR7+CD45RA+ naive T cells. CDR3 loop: CASSLERGLKGTQYF. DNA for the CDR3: TGTGCCAGCAGCTTAGAAAGGGGGCTCAAAGGGACCCAGTACTTC.